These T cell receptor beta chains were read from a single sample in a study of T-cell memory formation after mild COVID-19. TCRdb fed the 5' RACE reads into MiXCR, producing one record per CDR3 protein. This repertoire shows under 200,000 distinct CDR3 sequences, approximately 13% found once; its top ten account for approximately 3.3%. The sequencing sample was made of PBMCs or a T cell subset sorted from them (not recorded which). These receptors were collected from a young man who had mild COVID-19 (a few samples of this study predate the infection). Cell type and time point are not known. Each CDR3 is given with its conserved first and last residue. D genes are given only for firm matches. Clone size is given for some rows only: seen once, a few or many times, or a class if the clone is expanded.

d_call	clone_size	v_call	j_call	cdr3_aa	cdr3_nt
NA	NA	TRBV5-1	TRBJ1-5	CASSLAYGRHSNQPQHF	TGCGCCAGCAGCTTGGCCTATGGGAGGCATAGCAATCAGCCCCAGCATTTT
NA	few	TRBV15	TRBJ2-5	CATSRPWQETQYF	TGTGCCACCAGCAGGCCCTGGCAAGAGACCCAGTACTTC
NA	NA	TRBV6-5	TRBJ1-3	CASNRGPGRGNTIYF	TGTGCCAGCAACCGAGGCCCAGGGCGTGGAAACACCATATATTTT
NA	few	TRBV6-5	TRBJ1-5	CASSYSPAGPNQPQHF	TGTGCCAGCAGTTACTCCCCCGCCGGACCTAATCAGCCCCAGCATTTT
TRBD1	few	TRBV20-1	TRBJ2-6	CSATGTGPSGANVLTF	TGCAGTGCGACCGGGACAGGACCCTCTGGGGCCAACGTCCTGACTTTC
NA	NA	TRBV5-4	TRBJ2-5	CASSFKTGRETQYF	TGTGCCAGCAGCTTCAAGACAGGGAGGGAGACCCAGTACTTC
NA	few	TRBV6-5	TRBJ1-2	CASSSVGEYYGYTF	TGTGCCAGCAGTTCAGTCGGGGAATACTATGGCTACACCTTC
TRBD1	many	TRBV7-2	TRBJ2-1	CATRGQGGNNEQFF	TGTGCGACAAGGGGACAGGGGGGAAACAATGAGCAGTTCTTC
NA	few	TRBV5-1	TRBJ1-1	CASSLVTRGTEAFF	TGCGCCAGCAGCTTGGTCACGAGGGGCACTGAAGCTTTCTTT
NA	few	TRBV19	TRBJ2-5	CASGRETQYF	TGTGCCTCCGGACGAGAGACCCAGTACTTC
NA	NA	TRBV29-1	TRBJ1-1	CSVEKPENTEAFF	TGCAGCGTTGAAAAACCGGAGAACACTGAAGCTTTCTTT
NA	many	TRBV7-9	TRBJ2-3	CASSRLETDTQYF	TGTGCCAGCAGCCGACTAGAAACAGATACGCAGTATTTT
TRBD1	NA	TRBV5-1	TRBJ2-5	CASSDGQGETQYF	TGCGCCAGCAGCGACGGACAGGGAGAGACCCAGTACTTC
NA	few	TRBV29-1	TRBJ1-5	CSVGDGINQPQHF	TGCAGCGTGGGGGACGGAATCAATCAGCCCCAGCATTTT
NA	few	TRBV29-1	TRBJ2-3	CSVVGWGTDTQYF	TGCAGCGTTGTCGGCTGGGGCACAGATACGCAGTATTTT
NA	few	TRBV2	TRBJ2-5	CASSEATTLETQYF	TGTGCCAGCAGTGAAGCGACCACATTAGAGACCCAGTACTTC
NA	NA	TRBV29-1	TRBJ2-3	CSGDGLSSTDTQYF	TGCAGCGGGGACGGCCTCTCTAGCACAGATACGCAGTATTTT